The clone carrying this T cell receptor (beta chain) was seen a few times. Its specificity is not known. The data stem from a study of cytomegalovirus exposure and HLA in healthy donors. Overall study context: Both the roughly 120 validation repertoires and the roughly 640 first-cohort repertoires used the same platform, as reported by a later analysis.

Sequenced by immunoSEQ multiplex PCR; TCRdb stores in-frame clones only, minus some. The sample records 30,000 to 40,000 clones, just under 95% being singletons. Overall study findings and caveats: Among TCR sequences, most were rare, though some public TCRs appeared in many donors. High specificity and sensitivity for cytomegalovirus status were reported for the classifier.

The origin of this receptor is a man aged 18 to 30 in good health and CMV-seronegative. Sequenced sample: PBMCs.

The CDR3 DNA is TGTGCCAGCAGCTCCTTGGTGGTTAGACTCAGCACAGATACGCAGTATTTT. The encoded protein is CASSSLVVRLSTDTQYF. The chain joins TRBV5-6 to TRBJ2-3; D unresolved. This CDR3 has 17 residues. Germline V gene lookup returns CDR1 SGHDT and CDR2 YYEEEE. V lost 3 bases to trimming and J lost 0 bases, with 17 bases between them. Complete variable domain (other parts from reference TRBV5-6 and TRBJ2-3): DAGVTQSPTHLIKTRGQQVTLRCSPKSGHDTVSWYQQALGQGPQFIFQYYEEEERQRGNFPDRFSGHQFPNYSSELNVNALLLGDSALYLCASSSLVVRLSTDTQYFGPGTRLTVL.